A single sample gave rise to the 25 T cell receptor beta chains below, sequenced in a study of blood T cell repertoires in COVID-19. Generated by immunoSEQ multiplex PCR, the TCRdb table keeps only in-frame clones and is missing some. The sample lists 430,000 or so clones, around 90% occurring once. The sample consisted of peripheral blood. Receptors were obtained from a young man with COVID-19, enrolled during active disease.

This clone appeared a single time. CDR3 sequence reads: CASSFDWNVYNEQFF. CDR3 sequence (DNA): TGTGCCAGCAGCTTTGACTGGAACGTATACAATGAGCAGTTCTTC. The chain uses TRBV7-2 and TRBJ2-1; D is undetermined. Trimming cost V 3 bases and J 4 bases, with 13 bases left between them. The length of the CDR3 is 15 residues. CDR1 is SGHTA, CDR2 FQGNSA, per germline.

The chain is built from TRBV7-9 and TRBJ2-7, with D perhaps TRBD1 (6 bases). CDR1 SEHNR and CDR2 FQNEAQ come from the germline V gene (reference sequence). CDR3 length equals 12 residues. V lost 5 bases and J 4 bases, leaving 9 bases between the germline ends. CDR3 sequence reads: CASSKTGYEQYF. The CDR3 nucleotides read TGTGCCAGCAGCAAAACAGGGTACGAGCAGTACTTC.

This chain uses TRBV13 with TRBJ2-3; 8 bases match TRBD1. J lost 1 base, V lost 5 bases, and 8 bases had no gene match. CDR1 is PRHDT and CDR2 is FYEKMQ in the germline V gene (reference sequence). The CDR3 runs 16 residues. The CDR3 protein is CASSRRTGIGTDTQYF. The CDR3 region has the DNA TGTGCCAGCAGCCGTAGGACAGGGATCGGCACAGATACGCAGTATTTT.

The rearrangement uses TRBV7-8 and TRBJ1-1, with D possibly TRBD1 on 5 matching bases. The V gene's germline CDR1 is SGHVS and CDR2 FQNEAQ. Trimming pared 5 bases from V and 5 bases from J, leaving 12 bases between. The CDR3 totals 13 residues. DNA of the CDR3: TGTGCCAGCAGCGCCCAGGGTCGGACTGAAGCTTTCTTT. This sequence encodes CASSAQGRTEAFF.

The rearrangement links TRBV27 to TRBJ1-4, with D perhaps matching TRBD1 (5 bases). V was trimmed by 7 bases and J by 6 bases, leaving 24 bases between them. CDR3 length: 17 amino acids. The germline V gene has CDR1 MNHEY and CDR2 SMNVEV (reference sequence). The CDR3, as DNA: TGTGCCAGCACTACCTTTTTAGGGGCGCTAGAAGATGAAAAACTGTTTTTT. It is translated as CASTTFLGALEDEKLFF.

This rearrangement joins TRBV10-3 to TRBJ2-2; TRBD1 is a possible D gene (6 bases). The V gene's germline CDR1 is ENHRY and CDR2 SYGVKD. With 4 bases removed from V and 6 bases from J, the gap between germline ends came to 15 bases. This CDR3 has 15 amino acids. The CDR3 nucleotides read TGTGCCATCAGTGGGCAGGGGAAGATATCCGGGGAGCTGTTTTTT. It yields the protein CAISGQGKISGELFF.

This clone was detected a few times. The chain is built from TRBV4-1 and TRBJ1-4; no definite D call. Germline V gene lookup returns CDR1 MGHRA and CDR2 YSYEKL. The CDR3 is 11 residues long. With 4 bases removed from V and 6 bases from J, the gap between germline ends came to 3 bases. CDR3 residues: CASSRDEKLFF. CDR3 sequence (DNA): TGCGCCAGCAGCCGAGATGAAAAACTGTTTTTT.

The genes are TRBV7-9 and TRBJ2-2; D is unresolved. From germline, CDR1 is SEHNR and CDR2 FQNEAQ (reference sequence). The length of the CDR3 is 12 residues. The V and J ends lost 5 bases and 9 bases respectively, with 10 bases between them. Written as DNA, the CDR3 is TGTGCCAGCAGCGGCTTGGAGAGGGAGCTGTTTTTT. Its protein product is CASSGLERELFF.

J is TRBJ2-7 and V is TRBV28, with 8 positions matching TRBD2. The CDR3 spans 15 residues. Trimming cost V 5 bases and J 0 bases; bases outside gene matches: 6. Germline V gives CDR1 MDHEN, CDR2 SYDVKM. CDR3 sequence reads: CASSVAGTNSYEQYF. As DNA, the CDR3 is TGTGCCAGCAGTGTAGCGGGAACCAACTCCTACGAGCAGTACTTC.

The table lists this clone with many counts. This chain joins TRBV6-1 and TRBJ1-4, with a possible D match to TRBD1 (5 bases). From germline, CDR1 is MNHNS and CDR2 SASEGT. The CDR3 is 16 amino acids. V lost 2 bases, J lost 6 bases, and 16 bases lay in between. Written as DNA, the CDR3 is TGTGCCAGCAGTGAACTAACCGGGACTCCTTATGAAAAACTGTTTTTT. Protein product: CASSELTGTPYEKLFF.

The chain couples TRBV5-1 to TRBJ1-1; perhaps TRBD1 as D (6 bases). There are 17 residues in the CDR3. Germline V gene sequence: CDR1 SGHRS, CDR2 YFSETQ. V dropped 4 bases and J dropped 5 bases, with 24 bases sitting between them. CDR3 sequence (DNA): TGCGCCAGCAGCGAAGCCCTAGCCCCGGGGGGCGCGACTGAAGCTTTCTTT. Protein sequence: CASSEALAPGGATEAFF.

This rearrangement joins TRBV5-1 to TRBJ1-4, with D tentatively TRBD1 (6 bases). The germline V gene has CDR1 SGHRS and CDR2 YFSETQ. CDR3 length: 14 residues. V was cut by 5 bases and J by 0 bases, with 8 bases left in between. The CDR3 nucleotides are TGCGCCAGCAGGGACAGTGCAACTAATGAAAAACTGTTTTTT. The encoded protein is CASRDSATNEKLFF. Supplemented by reference TRBV5-1 and TRBJ1-4, the full variable domain reads KAGVTQTPRYLIKTRGQQVTLSCSPISGHRSVSWYQQTPGQGLQFLFEYFSETQRNKGNFPGRFSGRQFSNSRSEMNVSTLELGDSALYLCASRDSATNEKLFFGSGTQLSVL.

The rearrangement joins TRBV11-3 to TRBJ2-5; unclear D gene. Trimming pared 1 base from V and 2 bases from J, leaving 5 bases between. Looked up from germline, CDR1 is SGHNT and CDR2 is YENEEA. This CDR3 spans 13 amino acids. CDR3: CASSLGLQETQYF. The CDR3 nucleotides are TGTGCCAGCAGCTTAGGCCTACAAGAGACCCAGTACTTC.

The chain combines TRBV5-1 with TRBJ2-1, with D unclear. The CDR3 spans 16 residues. Germline CDR1 SGHRS, CDR2 YFSETQ. V lost 4 bases and J lost 0, with 14 bases in between. DNA for the CDR3: TGCGCCAGCAGCCCCGGAGTTGTTTACTCCTACAATGAGCAGTTCTTC. Encoded protein: CASSPGVVYSYNEQFF.

The chain carries TRBV27 and TRBJ1-2, with a tentative D call TRBD1 (5 bases). Deletions cut 0 bases from V and 1 base from J, with 12 bases between. Germline CDR1 and CDR2: MNHEY and SMNVEV (reference sequence). The CDR3 is made up of 16 amino acids. CDR3 residues: CASSLSGREYNYGYTF. The CDR3 DNA is TGTGCCAGCAGTTTATCGGGCAGGGAATATAACTATGGCTACACCTTC.

The V call is TRBV6-2 or TRBV6-3, the J call TRBJ1-5, with D maybe TRBD1 (5 bases). The V end lost 2 bases, the J end lost 0 bases, and 14 bases lay between the germline ends. This CDR3 comprises 17 residues. The germline V gene encodes CDR1 MNHEY and CDR2 SVGEGT. CDR3 region: CASSYGAGDFSNQPQHF. Here the CDR3 DNA reads TGTGCCAGCAGTTACGGGGCAGGAGATTTTAGCAATCAGCCCCAGCATTTT.

The gene calls are TRBV29-1 and TRBJ2-1; 10 positions match TRBD1. Per germline, CDR1 SQVTM and CDR2 ANQGSEA. The V and J ends lost 5 bases and 10 bases, in that order; junction bases with no gene match: 5. The CDR3 runs to 12 residues. CDR3 DNA: TGCAGCGTTCGACAGGGGGCGTGGGAGCAGTTCTTC. Residues: CSVRQGAWEQFF.

To note about this clone: The junction shows a germline mismatch at one end, possibly a read error. J is TRBJ2-5 and V is TRBV7-7; a weak D match, TRBD2 (6 bases). This CDR3 has 16 residues. The germline CDR1 and CDR2 sequences are SSHAT and FNYEAQ (reference sequence). The CDR3, as DNA: TGTGCTAGCAGCTTACGCCCCCGGGGGAGAGGAGAGACCCAGTACTTC. As protein: CASSLRPRGRGETQYF.

This rearrangement joins TRBV11-3 to TRBJ2-1; a possible D gene is TRBD2 (6 bases). This CDR3 has 15 amino acids. The ends were cut back, 1 base at V and 5 bases at J, with 12 bases in the middle. Germline values: CDR1 SGHNT, CDR2 YENEEA. The CDR3 nucleotides are TGTGCCAGCAGCTTAGTTGGGGGAGGCGACAATGAGCAGTTCTTC. It is translated as CASSLVGGGDNEQFF.

The chain recombines TRBV5-5 with TRBJ1-1; D gene uncertain. CDR3 size: 15 residues. Germline V CDR1 and CDR2: SGHKS, YYEKEE (reference sequence). Trimming shortened V by 2 bases and J by 6 bases, and 17 bases separated the two germline ends. For the CDR3, the DNA is TGTGCCAGCAGCTTTTATTTCGCGGTCCGCTCTGAAGCTTTCTTT. This translates into CASSFYFAVRSEAFF.

V is TRBV11-1 and J is TRBJ2-3; 11 bases map to TRBD2. Looked up from germline, CDR1 is SGHAT and CDR2 is FQDESV (reference sequence). Germline trimming cut 7 bases from V and 8 bases from J; bases unmatched to any gene: 8. The CDR3 is 14 amino acids. CDR3 loop: CASTHSGGAGTQYF. DNA for the CDR3: TGTGCCAGCACTCATAGCGGGGGGGCCGGTACGCAGTATTTT. The variable domain in full, completed from reference TRBV11-1 and TRBJ2-3, reads EAEVAQSPRYKITEKSQAVAFWCDPISGHATLYWYRQILGQGPELLVQFQDESVVDDSQLPKDRFSAERLKGVDSTLKIQPAELGDSAMYLCASTHSGGAGTQYFGPGTRLTVL.

The rearrangement joins TRBV27 to TRBJ2-7; 12 bases line up with TRBD1. The J segment lost 6 bases and the V segment lost 8 bases, leaving 8 bases of the junction unmatched. CDR1 and CDR2 from the germline V gene are MNHEY and SMNVEV (reference sequence). This CDR3 has 14 residues. CDR3 DNA sequence: TGTGCCAGCTCTTCCGGGACAGGGGGCTCCGAGCAGTACTTC. Translation: CASSSGTGGSEQYF.

This chain links TRBV11-3 with TRBJ2-7, with TRBD1 matching 7 bases. The CDR3 covers 13 residues. Germline V CDR1 and CDR2: SGHNT, YENEEA. Losses at the gene ends were 5 bases for V and 2 bases for J; bases not matched to a gene: 3. The CDR3 here is CASSRDSTYEQYF. The CDR3, as DNA: TGTGCCAGCAGCCGGGACAGTACCTACGAGCAGTACTTC. The entire variable domain, with the rest obtained from reference TRBV11-3 and TRBJ2-7, is as follows: EAGVVQSPRYKIIEKKQPVAFWCNPISGHNTLYWYLQNLGQGPELLIRYENEEAVDDSQLPKDRFSAERLKGVDSTLKIQPAELGDSAVYLCASSRDSTYEQYFGPGTRLTVT.

This rearrangement joins TRBV3-1 (or the pseudogene TRBV3-2) to TRBJ2-5; 8 positions agree with TRBD1. The CDR3 runs 16 residues. V dropped 3 bases and J dropped 4; count of bases not matched to a gene: 10. The germline gives CDR1 LGHDT, CDR2 YNNKEL (reference sequence). CDR3 nucleotides: TGTGCCAGCAGCCACCGAGGGGCCGGACAGGGAGAGACCCAGTACTTC. It encodes CASSHRGAGQGETQYF.

The V gene is TRBV2, the J gene TRBJ2-1; 13 bases fit TRBD2. CDR3 length: 15 amino acids. CDR1 SNHLY and CDR2 FYNNEI come from the germline V gene. J gave up 6 bases and V 3 bases, and 2 bases lay outside the gene matches. The chain's CDR3 is CASSDGLAGVNEQFF. CDR3 in DNA: TGTGCCAGCAGTGATGGACTAGCGGGGGTCAATGAGCAGTTCTTC.